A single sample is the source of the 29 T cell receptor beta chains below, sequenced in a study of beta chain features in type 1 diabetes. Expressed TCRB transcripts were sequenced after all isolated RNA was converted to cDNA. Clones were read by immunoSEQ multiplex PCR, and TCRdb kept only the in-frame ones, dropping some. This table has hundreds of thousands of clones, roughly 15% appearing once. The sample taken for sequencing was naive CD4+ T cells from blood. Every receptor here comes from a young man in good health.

The CDR3: CSVEDTTGRTGELFF. The CDR3 nucleotides read TGCAGCGTTGAAGATACTACAGGGCGTACCGGGGAGCTGTTTTTT. This chain connects TRBV29-1 to TRBJ2-2, with a possible D match to TRBD1 (6 bases). The CDR3 loop spans 15 amino acids. V lost 0 bases and J 5 bases, leaving 13 bases between the germline ends. CDR1 is SQVTM and CDR2 is ANQGSEA in the germline V gene.

The CDR3 loop is CAISDGTGGTGELFF. The DNA for the CDR3 is TGTGCCATCAGTGACGGGACAGGGGGCACCGGGGAGCTGTTTTTT. V and J are TRBV10-3 and TRBJ2-2; 11 nucleotides align to TRBD1. The CDR3 has 15 residues. Germline V CDR1 and CDR2: ENHRY, SYGVKD. Losses at the gene ends were 3 bases for V and 4 bases for J; bases not matched to a gene: 1.

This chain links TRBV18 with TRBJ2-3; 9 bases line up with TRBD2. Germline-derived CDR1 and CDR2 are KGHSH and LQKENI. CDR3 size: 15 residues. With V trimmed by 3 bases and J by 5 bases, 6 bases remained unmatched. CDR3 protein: CASSPTSGFGDTQYF. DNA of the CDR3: TGTGCCAGCTCACCTACTAGCGGGTTTGGAGATACGCAGTATTTT.

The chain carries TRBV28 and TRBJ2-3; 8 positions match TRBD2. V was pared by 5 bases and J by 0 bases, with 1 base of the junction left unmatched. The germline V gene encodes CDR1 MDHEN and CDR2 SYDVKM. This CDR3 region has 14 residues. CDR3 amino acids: CASSTSGSTDTQYF. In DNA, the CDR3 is TGTGCCAGCAGTACTAGCGGTAGCACAGATACGCAGTATTTT.

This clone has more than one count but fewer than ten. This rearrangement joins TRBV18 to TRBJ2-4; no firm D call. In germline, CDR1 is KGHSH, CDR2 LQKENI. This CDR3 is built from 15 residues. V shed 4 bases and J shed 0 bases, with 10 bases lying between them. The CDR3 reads CASSLRSVAKNIQYF. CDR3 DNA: TGTGCCAGCTCACTTCGGTCGGTAGCCAAAAACATTCAGTACTTC.

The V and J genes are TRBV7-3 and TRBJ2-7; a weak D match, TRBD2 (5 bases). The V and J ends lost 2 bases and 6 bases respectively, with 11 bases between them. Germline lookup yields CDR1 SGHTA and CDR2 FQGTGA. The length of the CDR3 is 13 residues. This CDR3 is CASSLGQAGEQYF. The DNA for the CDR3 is TGTGCCAGCAGCTTAGGGCAGGCGGGCGAGCAGTACTTC.

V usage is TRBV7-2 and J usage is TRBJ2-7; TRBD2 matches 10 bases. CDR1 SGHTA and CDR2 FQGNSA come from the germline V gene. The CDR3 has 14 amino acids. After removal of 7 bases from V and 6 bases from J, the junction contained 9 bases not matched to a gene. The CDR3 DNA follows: TGTGCCAGCACACCAGCGGGAGGGCCCCTCGAGCAGTACTTC. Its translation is CASTPAGGPLEQYF.

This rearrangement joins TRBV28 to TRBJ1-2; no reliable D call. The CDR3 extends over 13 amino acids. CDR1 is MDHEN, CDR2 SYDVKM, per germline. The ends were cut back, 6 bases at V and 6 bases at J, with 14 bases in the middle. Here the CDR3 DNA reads TGTGCCAGCAGCGTATCCGGGATCGATGGCTACACCTTC. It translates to CASSVSGIDGYTF.

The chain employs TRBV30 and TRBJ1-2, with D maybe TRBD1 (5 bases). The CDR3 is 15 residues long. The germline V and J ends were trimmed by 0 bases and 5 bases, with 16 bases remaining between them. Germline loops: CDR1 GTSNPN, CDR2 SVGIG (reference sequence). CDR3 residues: CAWSVGLGGGYGYTF. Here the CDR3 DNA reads TGTGCCTGGAGTGTAGGGTTGGGGGGTGGATATGGCTACACCTTC.

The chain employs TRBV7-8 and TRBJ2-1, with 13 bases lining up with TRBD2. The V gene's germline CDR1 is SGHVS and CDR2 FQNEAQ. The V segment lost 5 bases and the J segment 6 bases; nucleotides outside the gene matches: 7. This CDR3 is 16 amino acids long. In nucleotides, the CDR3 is TGTGCCAGCAGCGGTACTAGCGGGAGGGCCGGCAATGAGCAGTTCTTC. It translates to CASSGTSGRAGNEQFF.

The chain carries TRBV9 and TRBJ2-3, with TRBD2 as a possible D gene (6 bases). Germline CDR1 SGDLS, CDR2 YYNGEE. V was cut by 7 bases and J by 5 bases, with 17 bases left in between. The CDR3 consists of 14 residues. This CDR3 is CASGGTRGVDTQYF. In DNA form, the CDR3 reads TGTGCCAGCGGTGGTACGCGGGGCGTAGATACGCAGTATTTT.

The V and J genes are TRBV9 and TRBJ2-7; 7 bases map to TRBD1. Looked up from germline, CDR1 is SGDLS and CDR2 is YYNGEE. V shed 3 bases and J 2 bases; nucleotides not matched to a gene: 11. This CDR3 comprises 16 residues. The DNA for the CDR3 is TGTGCCAGCAGCGCCACATTGGACAGGCCCGCCTACGAGCAGTACTTC. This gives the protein CASSATLDRPAYEQYF.

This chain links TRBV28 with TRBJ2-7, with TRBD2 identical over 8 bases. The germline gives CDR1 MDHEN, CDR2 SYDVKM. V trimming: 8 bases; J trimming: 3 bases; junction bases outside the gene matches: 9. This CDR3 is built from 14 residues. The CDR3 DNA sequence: TGTGCCAGCCGCGTAGCGGGAAAACTCTACGAGCAGTACTTC. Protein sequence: CASRVAGKLYEQYF. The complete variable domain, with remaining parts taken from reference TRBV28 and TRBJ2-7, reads DVKVTQSSRYLVKRTGEKVFLECVQDMDHENMFWYRQDPGLGLRLIYFSYDVKMKEKGDIPEGYSVSREKKERFSLILESASTNQTSMYLCASRVAGKLYEQYFGPGTRLTVT.

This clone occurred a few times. CDR3 region: CASSGPGRSGIQPQHF. Here the CDR3 DNA reads TGTGCCAGCAGCGGCCCGGGACGGTCAGGAATTCAGCCCCAGCATTTT. The gene calls are TRBV7-2 and TRBJ1-5; tentatively, D is TRBD1 (5 bases). Germline V gene sequence: CDR1 SGHTA, CDR2 FQGNSA. The CDR3 has 16 amino acids. Trimming pared 5 bases from V and 6 bases from J, leaving 20 bases between.

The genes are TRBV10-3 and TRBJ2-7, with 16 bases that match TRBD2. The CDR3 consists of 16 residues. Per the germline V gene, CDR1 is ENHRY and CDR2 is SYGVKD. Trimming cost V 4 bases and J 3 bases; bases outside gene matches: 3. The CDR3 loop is CAISGGLAGGNYEQYF. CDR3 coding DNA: TGTGCCATCAGTGGGGGACTAGCGGGAGGGAACTACGAGCAGTACTTC.

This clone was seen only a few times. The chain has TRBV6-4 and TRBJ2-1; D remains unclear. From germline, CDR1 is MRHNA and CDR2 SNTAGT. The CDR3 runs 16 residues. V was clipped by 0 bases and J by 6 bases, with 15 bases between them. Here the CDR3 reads CASSDSGYTRPNEQFF. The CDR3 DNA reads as TGTGCCAGCAGTGACTCGGGGTACACCCGACCCAATGAGCAGTTCTTC.

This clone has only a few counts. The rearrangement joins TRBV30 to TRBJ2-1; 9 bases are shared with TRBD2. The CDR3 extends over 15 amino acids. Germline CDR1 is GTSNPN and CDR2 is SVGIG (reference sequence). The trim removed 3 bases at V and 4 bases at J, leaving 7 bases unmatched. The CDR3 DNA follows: TGTGCCTGGAGACTCCTAGCGGGACCTTACAATGAGCAGTTCTTC. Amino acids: CAWRLLAGPYNEQFF.

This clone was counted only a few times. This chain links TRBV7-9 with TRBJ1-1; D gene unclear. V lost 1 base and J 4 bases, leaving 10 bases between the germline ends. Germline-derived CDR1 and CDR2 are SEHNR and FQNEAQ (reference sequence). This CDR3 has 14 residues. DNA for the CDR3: TGTGCCAGCAGCTTAGGCCCGCGGCGCACTGAAGCTTTCTTT. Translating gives CASSLGPRRTEAFF.

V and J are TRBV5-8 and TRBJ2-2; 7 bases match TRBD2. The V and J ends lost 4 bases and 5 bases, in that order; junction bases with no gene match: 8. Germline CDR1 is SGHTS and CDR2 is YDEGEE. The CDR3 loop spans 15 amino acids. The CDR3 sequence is CASSLPSGGTGELFF. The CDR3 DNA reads TGTGCCAGCAGCCTTCCTAGCGGTGGGACCGGGGAGCTGTTTTTT.

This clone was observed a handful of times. This chain's CDR3 is CASSVGGESHYEQYF. DNA of the CDR3: TGTGCCAGCAGCGTAGGAGGTGAAAGTCACTACGAGCAGTACTTC. V and J are TRBV9 and TRBJ2-7; D uncertain. V gave up 0 bases and J gave up 3 bases, with 13 bases separating them. The CDR3 consists of 15 residues. Germline CDR1 SGDLS, CDR2 YYNGEE.

CDR3 in amino acids: CASSVSGSYNEQFF. As DNA, the CDR3 is TGTGCCAGCAGCGTTTCCGGCTCCTACAATGAGCAGTTCTTC. The rearrangement links TRBV9 to TRBJ2-1; unclear D gene. Trimming took off 2 bases at V and 0 bases at J, with 6 bases between the two ends. The CDR3 is 14 amino acids. Germline V gene data show CDR1 as SGDLS and CDR2 as YYNGEE. The whole variable domain, remainder taken from reference TRBV9 and TRBJ2-1, is DSGVTQTPKHLITATGQRVTLRCSPRSGDLSVYWYQQSLDQGLQFLIQYYNGEERAKGNILERFSAQQFPDLHSELNLSSLELGDSALYFCASSVSGSYNEQFFGPGTRLTVL.

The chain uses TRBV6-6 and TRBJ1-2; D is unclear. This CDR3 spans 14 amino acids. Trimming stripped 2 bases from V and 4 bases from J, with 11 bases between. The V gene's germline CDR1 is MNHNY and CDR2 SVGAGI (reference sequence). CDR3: CASSYGREPYGYTF. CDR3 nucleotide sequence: TGTGCCAGCAGTTACGGTCGCGAACCCTATGGCTACACCTTC.

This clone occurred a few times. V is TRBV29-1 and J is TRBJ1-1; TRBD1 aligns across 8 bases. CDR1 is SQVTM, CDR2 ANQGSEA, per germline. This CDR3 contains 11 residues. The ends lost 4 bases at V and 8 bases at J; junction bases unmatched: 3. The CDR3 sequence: CSVGRGPEAFF. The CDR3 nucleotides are TGCAGCGTTGGCAGGGGGCCCGAAGCTTTCTTT.

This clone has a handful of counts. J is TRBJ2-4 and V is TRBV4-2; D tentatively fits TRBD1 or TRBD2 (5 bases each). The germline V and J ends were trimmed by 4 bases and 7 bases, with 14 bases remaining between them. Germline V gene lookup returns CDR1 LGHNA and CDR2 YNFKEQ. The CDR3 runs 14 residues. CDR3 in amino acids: CASSPRDLPNIQYF. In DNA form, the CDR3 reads TGTGCCAGCAGCCCTCGGGACCTCCCGAACATTCAGTACTTC.

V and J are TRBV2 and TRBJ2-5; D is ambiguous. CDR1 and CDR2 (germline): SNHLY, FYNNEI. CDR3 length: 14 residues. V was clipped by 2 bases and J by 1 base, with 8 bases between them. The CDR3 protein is CASSENALQETQYF. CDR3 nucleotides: TGTGCCAGCAGTGAAAACGCACTCCAAGAGACCCAGTACTTC. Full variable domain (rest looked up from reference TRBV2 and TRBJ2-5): EPEVTQTPSHQVTQMGQEVILRCVPISNHLYFYWYRQILGQKVEFLVSFYNNEISEKSEIFDDQFSVERPDGSNFTLKIRSTKLEDSAMYFCASSENALQETQYFGPGTRLLVL.

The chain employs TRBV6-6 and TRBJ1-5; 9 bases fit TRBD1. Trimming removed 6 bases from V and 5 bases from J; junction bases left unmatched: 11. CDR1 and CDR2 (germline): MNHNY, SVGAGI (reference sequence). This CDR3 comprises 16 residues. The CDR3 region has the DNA TGTGCCAGCAGAGGGGGACAGGGAAAGAGATATCAGCCCCAGCATTTT. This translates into CASRGGQGKRYQPQHF.

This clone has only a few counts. The CDR3 spells CASSHGGRAYNEQFF. CDR3 in DNA: TGTGCCAGCAGCCACGGGGGGAGAGCCTACAATGAGCAGTTCTTC. The chain couples TRBV6-5 to TRBJ2-1; 7 nucleotides agree with TRBD2. V was pared by 6 bases and J by 2 bases, with 7 bases of the junction left unmatched. This CDR3 is built from 15 residues. Germline assignment: CDR1 MNHEY and CDR2 SVGAGI.

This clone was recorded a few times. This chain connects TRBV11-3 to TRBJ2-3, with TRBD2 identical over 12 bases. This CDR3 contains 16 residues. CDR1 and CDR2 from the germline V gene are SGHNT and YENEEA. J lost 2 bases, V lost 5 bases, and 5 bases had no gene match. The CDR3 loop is CASSPRLAGATDTQYF. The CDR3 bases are TGTGCCAGCAGCCCGCGACTAGCGGGGGCCACAGATACGCAGTATTTT.

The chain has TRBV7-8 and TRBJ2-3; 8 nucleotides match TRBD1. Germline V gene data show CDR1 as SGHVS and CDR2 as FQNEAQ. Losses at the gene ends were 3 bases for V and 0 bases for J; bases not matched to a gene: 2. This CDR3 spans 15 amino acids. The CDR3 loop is CASSFRDRSTDTQYF. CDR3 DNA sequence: TGTGCCAGCAGCTTCCGGGACAGGAGCACAGATACGCAGTATTTT. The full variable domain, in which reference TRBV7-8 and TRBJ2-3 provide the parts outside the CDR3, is GAGVSQSPRYKVAKRGQDVALRCDPISGHVSLFWYQQALGQGPEFLTYFQNEAQLDKSGLPSDRFFAERPEGSVSTLKIQRTQQEDSAVYLCASSFRDRSTDTQYFGPGTRLTVL.